One T cell receptor beta chain is described in this entry. Its antigen is undetermined. This specimen comes from a study of memory CD4+ T cells and cytomegalovirus serostatus. TCRdb's table, derived via immunoSEQ multiplex PCR, lists solely in-frame clones and lacks some. Of approximately 61,000 clones in the sample, about 78% were seen once. The sort gate was single viable CD3+CD4+CD8-CD45RO+ cells for memory CD4+ T cells. Study results and caveats: About 40% of the roughly 160 known CMV-associated TCRbeta sequences appeared in CD4+ memory.

The source of this sequence is an adult in good health and CMV-seronegative. Some clones in this sample may be carry-over from other donors' samples. Sequencing was performed on memory CD4+ T cells from blood.

As DNA, the CDR3 is TGTGCCTTGACCCCAGCTTCGAGCAATGAGCAGTTCTTC. Its protein product is CALTPASSNEQFF. The V call is TRBV30, the J call TRBJ2-1; D not resolved. Per the germline V gene, CDR1 is GTSNPN and CDR2 is SVGIG (reference sequence). The CDR3 spans 13 residues. The ends were cut back, 7 bases at V and 6 bases at J, with 16 bases in the middle.